The TCR beta chain described here comes from a study of blood T cell repertoires in COVID-19. Looking at the study overall: Both acute and convalescent COVID-19 samples were obtained from the United States, Italy and Spain. From T cells, B-cell-depleted T cells, or PBMCs came the material, which was cDNA or gDNA.

Per the authors' pipeline: Researchers report that nucleated cell counts were estimated from reference gene primer amplification. The table came from immunoSEQ multiplex PCR; TCRdb's copy has only in-frame clones and leaves some out. That table supplies the V and J calls and clone size; D and trimming were determined from the DNA. The table has about 230,000 clones, around 83% seen once; the top ten hold approximately 2%. CDR3 size: 15 residues. Germline V gene data show CDR1 as LNHDA and CDR2 as SQIVND (reference sequence). The ends were cut back, 9 bases at V and 6 bases at J, with 22 bases in the middle.

The chain employs TRBV19 and TRBJ2-3; the D gene is possibly TRBD2 (7 bases). The receptor was derived from a man aged 40-50 years who had recovered from COVID-19. Sequencing input: peripheral blood. The CDR3 region is CASTLRGGASDTQYF. The CDR3 nucleotides are TGTGCCAGCACCTTAAGGGGGGGAGCCTCGGATACGCAGTATTTT. Full variable domain (rest looked up from reference TRBV19 and TRBJ2-3): DGGITQSPKYLFRKEGQNVTLSCEQNLNHDAMYWYRQDPGQGLRLIYYSQIVNDFQKGDIAEGYSVSREKKESFPLTVTSAQKNPTAFYLCASTLRGGASDTQYFGPGTRLTVL.